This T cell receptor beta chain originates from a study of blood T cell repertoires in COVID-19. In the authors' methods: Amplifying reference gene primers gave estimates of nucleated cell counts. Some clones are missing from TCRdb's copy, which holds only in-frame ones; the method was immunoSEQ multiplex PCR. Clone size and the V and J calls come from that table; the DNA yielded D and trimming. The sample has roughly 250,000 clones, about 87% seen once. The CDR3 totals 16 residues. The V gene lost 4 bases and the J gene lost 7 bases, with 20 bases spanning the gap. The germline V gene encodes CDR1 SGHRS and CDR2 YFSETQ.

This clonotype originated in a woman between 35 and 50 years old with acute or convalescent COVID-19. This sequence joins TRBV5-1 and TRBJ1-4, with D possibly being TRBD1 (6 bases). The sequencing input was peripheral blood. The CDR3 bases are TGCGCCAGCAGCATTGGAAACCGGGACACTGGTGAAAAACTGTTTTTT. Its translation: CASSIGNRDTGEKLFF.